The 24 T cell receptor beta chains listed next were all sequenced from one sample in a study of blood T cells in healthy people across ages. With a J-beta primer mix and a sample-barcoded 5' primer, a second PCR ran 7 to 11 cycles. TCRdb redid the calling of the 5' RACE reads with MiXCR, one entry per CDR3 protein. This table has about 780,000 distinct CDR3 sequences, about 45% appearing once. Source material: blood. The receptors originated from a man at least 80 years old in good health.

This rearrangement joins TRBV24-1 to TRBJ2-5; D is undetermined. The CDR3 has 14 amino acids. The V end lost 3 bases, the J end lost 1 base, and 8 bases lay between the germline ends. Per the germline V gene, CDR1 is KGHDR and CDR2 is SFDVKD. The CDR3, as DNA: TGTGCCACCAGTGATGCCGTGGCCCAAGAGACCCAGTACTTC. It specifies CATSDAVAQETQYF.

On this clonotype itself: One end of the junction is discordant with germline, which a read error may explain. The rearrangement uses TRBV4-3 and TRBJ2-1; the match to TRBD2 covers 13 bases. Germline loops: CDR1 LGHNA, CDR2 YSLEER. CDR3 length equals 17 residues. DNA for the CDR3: TGCGCCAGCAGCCGGACTAGCGGGAGTGTGACCTACGATGAGCAGTTCTTC. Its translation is CASSRTSGSVTYDEQFF.

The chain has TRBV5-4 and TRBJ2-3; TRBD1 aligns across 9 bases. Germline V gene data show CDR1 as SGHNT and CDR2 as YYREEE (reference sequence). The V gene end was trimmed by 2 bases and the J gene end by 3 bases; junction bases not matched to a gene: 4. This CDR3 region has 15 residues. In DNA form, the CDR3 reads TGTGCCAGCAGCTTCCGGGACAGGGCGACAGATACGCAGTATTTT. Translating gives CASSFRDRATDTQYF.

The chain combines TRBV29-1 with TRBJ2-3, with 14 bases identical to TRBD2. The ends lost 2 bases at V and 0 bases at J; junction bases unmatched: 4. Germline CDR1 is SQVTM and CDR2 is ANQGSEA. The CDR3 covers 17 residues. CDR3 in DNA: TGCAGCGTTGAATATGGACTAGCGGGAGGAAGCACAGATACGCAGTATTTT. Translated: CSVEYGLAGGSTDTQYF.

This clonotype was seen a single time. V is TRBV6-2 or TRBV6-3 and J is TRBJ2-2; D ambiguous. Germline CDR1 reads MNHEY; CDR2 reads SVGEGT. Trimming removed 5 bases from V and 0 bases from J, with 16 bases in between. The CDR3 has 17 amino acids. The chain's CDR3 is CASSPLVGGANTGELFF. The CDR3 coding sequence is TGTGCCAGCAGTCCCCTGGTGGGCGGAGCGAACACCGGGGAGCTGTTTTTT.

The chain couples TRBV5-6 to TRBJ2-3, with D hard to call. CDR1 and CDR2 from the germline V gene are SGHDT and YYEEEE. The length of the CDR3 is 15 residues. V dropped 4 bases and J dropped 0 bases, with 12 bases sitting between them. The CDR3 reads CASSPPSMSTDTQYF. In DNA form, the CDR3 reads TGTGCCAGCAGCCCACCGTCGATGAGCACAGATACGCAGTATTTT. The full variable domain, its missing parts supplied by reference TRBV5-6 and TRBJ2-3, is DAGVTQSPTHLIKTRGQQVTLRCSPKSGHDTVSWYQQALGQGPQFIFQYYEEEERQRGNFPDRFSGHQFPNYSSELNVNALLLGDSALYLCASSPPSMSTDTQYFGPGTRLTVL.

Here the CDR3 DNA reads TGCAGTGCCGGGGACAGGGGGCGGGAGACCCAGTACTTC. Translation gives CSAGDRGRETQYF. This chain uses TRBV20-1 with TRBJ2-5, with 12 positions matching TRBD1. CDR1 and CDR2 from the germline V gene are DFQATT and SNEGSKA (reference sequence). V gave up 6 bases and J gave up 5 bases; unmatched junction bases: 4. The CDR3 is 13 amino acids.

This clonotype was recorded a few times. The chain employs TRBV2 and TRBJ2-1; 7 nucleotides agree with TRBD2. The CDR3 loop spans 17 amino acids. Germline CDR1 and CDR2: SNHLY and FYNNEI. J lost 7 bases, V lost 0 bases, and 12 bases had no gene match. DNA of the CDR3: TGTGCCAGCAGTGAAGCGGGGGGGGGACTATCTTCAAATGAGCAGTTCTTC. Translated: CASSEAGGGLSSNEQFF.

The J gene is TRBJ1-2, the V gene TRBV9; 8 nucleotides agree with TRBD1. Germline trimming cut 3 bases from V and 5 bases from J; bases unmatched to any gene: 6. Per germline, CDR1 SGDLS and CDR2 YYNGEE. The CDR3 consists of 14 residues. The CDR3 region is CASSDLDREYGYTF. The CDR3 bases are TGTGCCAGCAGCGACCTGGACAGGGAGTATGGCTACACCTTC. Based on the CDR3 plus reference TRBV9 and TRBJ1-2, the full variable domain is DSGVTQTPKHLITATGQRVTLRCSPRSGDLSVYWYQQSLDQGLQFLIQYYNGEERAKGNILERFSAQQFPDLHSELNLSSLELGDSALYFCASSDLDREYGYTFGSGTRLTVV.

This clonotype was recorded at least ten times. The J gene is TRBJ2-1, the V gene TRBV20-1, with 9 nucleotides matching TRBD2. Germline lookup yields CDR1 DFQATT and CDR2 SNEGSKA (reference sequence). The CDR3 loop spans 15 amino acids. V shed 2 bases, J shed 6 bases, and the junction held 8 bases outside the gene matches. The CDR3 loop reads CSARSGAGGGNEQFF. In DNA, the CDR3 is TGCAGTGCTAGATCAGGTGCGGGAGGGGGCAATGAGCAGTTCTTC.

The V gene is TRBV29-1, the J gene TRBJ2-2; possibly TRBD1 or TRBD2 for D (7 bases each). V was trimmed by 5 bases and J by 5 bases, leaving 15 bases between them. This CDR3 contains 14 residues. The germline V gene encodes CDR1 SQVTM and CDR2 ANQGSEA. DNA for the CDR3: TGCAGCGTTAGGGAGGGACAGCTGACCGGGGAGCTGTTTTTT. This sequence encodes CSVREGQLTGELFF.

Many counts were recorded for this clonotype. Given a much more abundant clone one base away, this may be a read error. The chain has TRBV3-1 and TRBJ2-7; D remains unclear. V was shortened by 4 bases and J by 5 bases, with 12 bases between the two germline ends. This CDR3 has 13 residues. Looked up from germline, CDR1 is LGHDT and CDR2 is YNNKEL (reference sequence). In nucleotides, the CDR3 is TGTGCCAGCAGCCGGTCACCTGCCCACGAGCAGTACTTC. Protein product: CASSRSPAHEQYF.

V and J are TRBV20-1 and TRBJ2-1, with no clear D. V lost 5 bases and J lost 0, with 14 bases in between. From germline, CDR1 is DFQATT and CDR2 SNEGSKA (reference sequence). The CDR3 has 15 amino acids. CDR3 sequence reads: CSAGPTRSSYNEQFF. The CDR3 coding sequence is TGCAGTGCTGGGCCGACGAGGAGCTCCTACAATGAGCAGTTCTTC.

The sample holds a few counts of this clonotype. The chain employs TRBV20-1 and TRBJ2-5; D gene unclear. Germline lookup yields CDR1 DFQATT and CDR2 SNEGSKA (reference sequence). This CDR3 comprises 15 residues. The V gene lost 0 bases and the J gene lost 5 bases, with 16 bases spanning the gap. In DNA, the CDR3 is TGCAGTGCTAGAGATGGCTCGGTATTCCGGGAGACCCAGTACTTC. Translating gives CSARDGSVFRETQYF.

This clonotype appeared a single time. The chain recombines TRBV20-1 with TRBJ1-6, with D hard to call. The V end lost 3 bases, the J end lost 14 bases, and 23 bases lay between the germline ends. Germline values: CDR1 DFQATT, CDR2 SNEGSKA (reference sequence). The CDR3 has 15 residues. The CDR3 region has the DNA TGCAGTGCTAGGGGTGCAGGTCCCGGAATGTACACCCTCCACTTT. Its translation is CSARGAGPGMYTLHF.

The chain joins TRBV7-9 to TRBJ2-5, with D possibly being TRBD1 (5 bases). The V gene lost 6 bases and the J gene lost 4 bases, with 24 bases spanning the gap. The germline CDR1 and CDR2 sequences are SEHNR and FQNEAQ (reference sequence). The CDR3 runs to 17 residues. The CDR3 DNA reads TGTGCCAGCAGTACCACTTCGGCGGCCCAGGGTGGAGAGACCCAGTACTTC. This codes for CASSTTSAAQGGETQYF.

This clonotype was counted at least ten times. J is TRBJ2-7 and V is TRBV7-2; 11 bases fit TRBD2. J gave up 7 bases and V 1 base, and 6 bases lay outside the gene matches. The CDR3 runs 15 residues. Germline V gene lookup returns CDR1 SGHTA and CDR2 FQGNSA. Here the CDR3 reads CASSLDIAGGKEQYF. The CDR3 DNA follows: TGTGCCAGCAGCTTAGACATAGCGGGAGGGAAAGAGCAGTACTTC.

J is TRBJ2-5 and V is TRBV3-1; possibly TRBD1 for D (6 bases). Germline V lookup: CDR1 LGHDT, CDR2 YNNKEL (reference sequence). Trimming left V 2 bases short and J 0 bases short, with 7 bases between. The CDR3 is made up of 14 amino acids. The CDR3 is CASSQTGNQETQYF. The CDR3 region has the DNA TGTGCCAGCAGCCAAACAGGGAACCAAGAGACCCAGTACTTC.

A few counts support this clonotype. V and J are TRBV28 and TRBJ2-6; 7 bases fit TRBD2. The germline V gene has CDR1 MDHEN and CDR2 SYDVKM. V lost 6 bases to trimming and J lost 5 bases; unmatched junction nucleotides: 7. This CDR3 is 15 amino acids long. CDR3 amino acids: CASSTGGGWANVLTF. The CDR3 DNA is TGTGCCAGCAGCACAGGCGGGGGTTGGGCCAACGTCCTGACTTTC.

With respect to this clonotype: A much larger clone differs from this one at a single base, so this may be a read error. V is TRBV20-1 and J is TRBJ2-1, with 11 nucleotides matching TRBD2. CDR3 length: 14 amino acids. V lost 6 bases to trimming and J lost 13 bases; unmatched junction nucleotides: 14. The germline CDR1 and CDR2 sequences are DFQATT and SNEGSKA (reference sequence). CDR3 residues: CSAGSSGRSKTQFF. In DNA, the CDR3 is TGCAGTGCGGGCTCTAGCGGGAGGAGCAAGACCCAGTTCTTC.

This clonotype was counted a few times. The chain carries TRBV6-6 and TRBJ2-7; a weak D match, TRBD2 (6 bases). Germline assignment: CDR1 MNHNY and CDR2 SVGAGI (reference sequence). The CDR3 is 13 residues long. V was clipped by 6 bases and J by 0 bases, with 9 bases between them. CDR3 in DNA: TGTGCCAGCAGAGAGCGGGTCTCCTACGAGCAGTACTTC. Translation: CASRERVSYEQYF.

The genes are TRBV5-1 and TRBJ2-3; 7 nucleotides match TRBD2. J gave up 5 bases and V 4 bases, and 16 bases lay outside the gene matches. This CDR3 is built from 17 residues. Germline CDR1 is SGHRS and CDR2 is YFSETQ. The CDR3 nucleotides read TGCGCCAGCAGCGAGACCTCAGGCGGGACTATAGGAGATACGCAGTATTTT. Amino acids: CASSETSGGTIGDTQYF.

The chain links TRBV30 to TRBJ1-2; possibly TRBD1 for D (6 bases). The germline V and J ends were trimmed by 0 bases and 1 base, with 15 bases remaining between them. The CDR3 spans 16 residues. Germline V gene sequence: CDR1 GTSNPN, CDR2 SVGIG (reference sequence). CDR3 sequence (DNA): TGTGCCTGGAGTGTACTAGGGGACACCCTTAACTATGGCTACACCTTC. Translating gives CAWSVLGDTLNYGYTF.

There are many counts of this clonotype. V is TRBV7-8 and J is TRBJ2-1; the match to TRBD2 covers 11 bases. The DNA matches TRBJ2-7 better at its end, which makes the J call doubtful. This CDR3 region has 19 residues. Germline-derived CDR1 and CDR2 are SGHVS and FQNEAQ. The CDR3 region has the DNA TGTGCCAGCAGCCAAACTACTAGCGGGAGCGGTGTTTTCTACAATGAGCAGTACTTC. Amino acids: CASSQTTSGSGVFYNEQYF.